This T cell receptor (beta chain) was sequenced in a study of technical replicates of blood from a handful of donors. Looked up from germline, CDR1 is MNHNS and CDR2 is SASEGT. This CDR3 spans 14 amino acids. With 4 bases removed from V and 1 base from J, the gap between germline ends came to 10 bases. The protocol was immunoSEQ multiplex PCR, while the TCRdb copy is restricted to in-frame clones and leaves out a portion. The table includes around 90,000 clones, around 94% detected once. The sequencing input was T cells isolated from PBMCs. The gene calls are TRBV6-1 and TRBJ1-1, with TRBD1 as a possible D gene (5 bases). The clonotype originates from a human donor in good health. The CDR3 nucleotides are TGTGCCAGCAGTGTCCCGACAGAGAACACTGAAGCTTTCTTT. Translated, it gives CASSVPTENTEAFF.